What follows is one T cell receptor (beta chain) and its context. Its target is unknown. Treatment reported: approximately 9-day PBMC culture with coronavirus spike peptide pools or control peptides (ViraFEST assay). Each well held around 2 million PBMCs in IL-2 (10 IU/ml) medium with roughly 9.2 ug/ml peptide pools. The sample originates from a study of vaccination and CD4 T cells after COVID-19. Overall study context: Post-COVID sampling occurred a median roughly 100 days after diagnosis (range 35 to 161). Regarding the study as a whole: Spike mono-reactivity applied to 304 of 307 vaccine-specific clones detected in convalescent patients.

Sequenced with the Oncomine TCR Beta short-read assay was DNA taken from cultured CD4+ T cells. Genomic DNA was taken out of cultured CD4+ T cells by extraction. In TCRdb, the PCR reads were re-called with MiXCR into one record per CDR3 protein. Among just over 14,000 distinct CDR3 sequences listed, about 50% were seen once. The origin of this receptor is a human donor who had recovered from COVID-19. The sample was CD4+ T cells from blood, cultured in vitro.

The CDR3 DNA sequence: TGTGCCAGCAGCTTGGTAGGGGACGAGACCCAGTACTTC. Translating it yields CASSLVGDETQYF. The chain is built from TRBV5-4 and TRBJ2-5; D could derive from TRBD1 or TRBD2 (5 bases each). CDR1 is SGHNT and CDR2 is YYREEE in the germline V gene (reference sequence). CDR3 length: 13 residues. The ends were cut back, 0 bases at V and 5 bases at J, with 8 bases in the middle. Combining the CDR3 with reference TRBV5-4 and TRBJ2-5 gives the whole variable domain ETGVTQSPTHLIKTRGQQVTLRCSSQSGHNTVSWYQQALGQGPQFIFQYYREEENGRGNFPPRFSGLQFPNYSSELNVNALELDDSALYLCASSLVGDETQYFGPGTRLLVL.